The source of this TCR beta chain is a study of T cell responses to AZD1222 COVID-19 vaccine listed by TCRdb under 2021. About the study as a whole: AZD1222 recipients with second doses at about 4 weeks or about 12 weeks were pooled, because spike-specific TCR depth and breadth did not differ between schedules. Enrollment into the trials was organized by age into subgroups of 18-55, 56-69 and 70-plus years, and those subgroups contained roughly 160, 29 and 62 TCR-sequenced participants, respectively. TCR sequencing was performed for about 250 trial participants, of whom some 200 were given two doses of AZD1222 and around 25 were given two doses of MenACWY control vaccine. Findings and caveats that apply to the study as a whole: No day 14 peak-response samples were available, so repertoires were characterized only after the peak T cell response. CD4 TCRs associated with the vaccine covered the entire spike protein, and the dominant responses were in regions 160-218 and 743-854. Participants were mostly white British and included more females than males, and it was suggested by the authors that clonal diversity may have been underestimated. Epitopes outside the regions mutated in the B.1.351 and B.1.1.7 variants were reportedly recognized by nearly half of the unique spike-specific TCRs. Conclusions about previously exposed vaccinees were limited because only 6 or 7 AZD1222 recipients were SARS-CoV-2 seropositive at baseline. In the small 56-69-year group, the increase in depth fell short of significance, most likely because of low power. Spike-specific TCR breadth and depth rose significantly after two AZD1222 doses compared with day 0 and with MenACWY recipients.

The CDR3 regions of human TCRbeta chains were subjected to immunosequencing. In the source study's methods: Repertoire TCRs were checked for matches against a reference library of SARS-CoV-2-specific TCRs that had been generated using the MIRA antigen-specificity platform. Breadth was defined as the fraction of unique TCRs that were SARS-CoV-2-associated. Depth was defined as the fraction of total T cells that were SARS-CoV-2-associated. Using the MIRA data, each spike-specific TCR was assigned both to the spike region to which the TCR was reactive and to a CD4 or CD8 class. Log10-transformed breadth and depth values were compared by one-way ANOVA with Sidak's multiple comparisons tests. TCRdb stores this immuneACCESS table with in-frame sequences only. Part of the clones is absent; in the studies checked, under half of the shortfall reflects unresolved V genes, and no reason is known for the rest. The V and J calls and clone size were taken over from that table, and D and trimming were inferred from the DNA. In this sample the table shows roughly 67,000 clones, 85% to 90% of which occur a single time. The top ten hold less than 9% of the sample.

The sample's time point label is to be understood as: baseline before first vaccination. The vaccinee samples were drawn from two UK trials, COV001 and COV002, one of which was a single-blind randomized controlled phase 2/3 trial testing AZD1222 (ChAdOx1 nCoV-19) in healthy adults. Trial participant PBMC samples were collected at day 0 and day 28 after the second dose for TCRbeta chain sequencing. Note on this clone: What antigen it recognizes has not been identified. Base quality data are lacking; no much larger clone is found one base away.

The sequences come from peripheral blood, collected on day 0 of AZD1222 vaccination. This receptor was obtained from an adult in good health.

CDR3 region: CASRTTIAGGYEQYF. In nucleotide form, the sequence is TGCGCCAGCCGAACAACCATAGCGGGAGGATACGAGCAGTACTTC. This receptor chain uses TRBV10-2 and TRBJ2-7; TRBD2 matches 10 bases in the middle. CDR1 WSHSY and CDR2 SAAADI were looked up in the germline V gene. For this chain, trimming is 8 bases at the V end and 4 bases at the J end, and the number of junction bases without a gene match is 11. The CDR3 starts with the cysteine, ends with the phenylalanine, and has 15 residues. The retained sequence is limited to the CDR3, 45 bases, with the frame set at the first base.